The entry that follows covers one T cell receptor (beta chain) sequence. The ends lost 8 bases at V and 9 bases at J; junction bases unmatched: 11. CDR3 size: 14 residues. Germline loops: CDR1 MNHEY, CDR2 SVGAGI. Original data processing: Estimation of nucleated cell counts was performed using reference gene primer amplification. The assay was immunoSEQ multiplex PCR, and TCRdb's table has in-frame clones only and misses some. V, J and clone size reflect that table, while D and trimming were determined from the DNA. The repertoire holds a few hundred thousand clones, 75% to 90% seen once, with over 3.5% in the top ten. These data come from a study of blood T cell repertoires in COVID-19.

The V call is TRBV6-5, the J call TRBJ2-1; 9 bases fit TRBD1. Sequenced material: peripheral blood. The clonotype was recovered from a middle-aged woman with acute or convalescent COVID-19. The CDR3 spells CASRGGTGSIEQFF. CDR3 in DNA: TGTGCCAGCCGAGGGGGGACAGGGTCCATTGAGCAGTTCTTC.